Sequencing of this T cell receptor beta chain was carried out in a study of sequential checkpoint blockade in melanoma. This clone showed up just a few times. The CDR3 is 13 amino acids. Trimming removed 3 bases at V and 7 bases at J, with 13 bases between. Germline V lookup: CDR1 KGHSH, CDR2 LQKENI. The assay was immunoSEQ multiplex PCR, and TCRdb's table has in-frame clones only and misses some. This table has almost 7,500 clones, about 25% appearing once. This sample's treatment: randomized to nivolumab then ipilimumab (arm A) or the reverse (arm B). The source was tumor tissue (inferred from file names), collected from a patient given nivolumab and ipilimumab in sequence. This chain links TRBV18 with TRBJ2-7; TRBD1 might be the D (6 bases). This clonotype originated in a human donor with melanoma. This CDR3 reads CASSPYRDREQYV. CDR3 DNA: TGTGCCAGCTCACCCTACAGGGATCGGGAGCAGTACGTC.